The T cell receptor (beta chain) described here comes from a study of cytomegalovirus exposure and HLA in healthy donors. Regarding the study as a whole: It was confirmed in vitro that three of the CMV-associated chains were specific for CMV antigens. The sole available immune exposure information was CMV serostatus. For TCR beta chains, V- and J-gene trimming was later linked to a missense DCLRE1C variant. Reportedly, diagnosis of cytomegalovirus status by the classifier showed high specificity and sensitivity.

Primers for the PCR totalled 60 Vbeta and 13 Jbeta. Clones were read by immunoSEQ multiplex PCR, and TCRdb kept only the in-frame ones, dropping some. The sample includes roughly 63,000 clones, 75% of them seen just once. The CDR3 has 14 amino acids. Trimming left V 0 bases short and J 7 bases short, with 13 bases between. Germline V gene lookup returns CDR1 GTSNPN and CDR2 SVGIG (reference sequence). This clone was detected only once. What it recognizes is unknown. Sequencing used PBMCs. The TCR sequence derives from a woman aged 40 to 50 in good health and CMV-seropositive. The chain recombines TRBV30 with TRBJ1-5; the D gene is possibly TRBD1 (6 bases). CDR3 DNA: TGTGCCTGGAGTGTCGGGAGGGGGGACCAGCCCCAGCATTTT. Amino acids: CAWSVGRGDQPQHF.